The present T cell receptor (beta chain) was sequenced within a study of blood T cells in healthy people across ages. Germline V CDR1 and CDR2: SEHNR, FQNEAQ (reference sequence). V dropped 10 bases and J dropped 4; count of bases not matched to a gene: 6. This CDR3 region has 12 residues. Alongside a J-beta primer mix, a sample-barcoded 5' primer served in a second PCR lasting about 6 to 12 cycles. TCRdb called the 5' RACE reads again in MiXCR, with one record for every CDR3 protein. This sample has about 510,000 distinct CDR3 sequences, with roughly a quarter found just once. In addition, the sample was reused for a study of T cells of mothers and their children.

Input material: blood. The chain has TRBV7-9 and TRBJ1-2; 7 bases line up with TRBD1. The sequence derives from a boy aged 2 to 9 in good health. CDR3 loop: CAIPGQSYGYTF. The CDR3 nucleotides are TGTGCCATCCCGGGACAGTCCTATGGCTACACCTTC.